This record covers a single TCR beta chain. Its specificity is not known. Time point indicated: week 47, end of study. All doses held 300 ug of mutant IDH1 20-mer peptide, with topical imiquimod. The patients were given eight vaccinations, one each in weeks 1, 3, 5, 7, 11, 15, 19 and 23. Diagnosis in the donors showed new WHO grade 3 or 4 astrocytomas that were IDH1-mutant and ATRX-lost. Sequenced by immunoSEQ multiplex PCR; TCRdb stores in-frame clones only, minus some. The sample records roughly 34,000 clones, about 80% being singletons. The entry originates in a study of a mutant IDH1 vaccine in newly diagnosed glioma. Study-wide context: Patients got their first vaccination 4-6 weeks after radiotherapy alone, or with temozolomide cycles. In the visit schedule, V12 fell in week 35, while V13 fell in week 47.

This CDR3 contains 15 residues. With V trimmed by 6 bases and J by 3 bases, 7 bases remained unmatched. CDR1 is LNHDA, CDR2 SQIVND, per germline (reference sequence). This receptor was identified in a man aged 25-40 years with glioma. The chain employs TRBV19 and TRBJ2-1; 8 bases match TRBD2. The sample in question was PBMCs, obtained from a glioma patient whose treatment included an IDH1 peptide vaccine. In DNA form, the CDR3 reads TGTGCCAGTAGCGCTCGGGCGGGAGGCTACAATGAGCAGTTCTTC. Protein product: CASSARAGGYNEQFF. Looking up the rest from reference TRBV19 and TRBJ2-1 gives the full variable domain: DGGITQSPKYLFRKEGQNVTLSCEQNLNHDAMYWYRQDPGQGLRLIYYSQIVNDFQKGDIAEGYSVSREKKESFPLTVTSAQKNPTAFYLCASSARAGGYNEQFFGPGTRLTVL.